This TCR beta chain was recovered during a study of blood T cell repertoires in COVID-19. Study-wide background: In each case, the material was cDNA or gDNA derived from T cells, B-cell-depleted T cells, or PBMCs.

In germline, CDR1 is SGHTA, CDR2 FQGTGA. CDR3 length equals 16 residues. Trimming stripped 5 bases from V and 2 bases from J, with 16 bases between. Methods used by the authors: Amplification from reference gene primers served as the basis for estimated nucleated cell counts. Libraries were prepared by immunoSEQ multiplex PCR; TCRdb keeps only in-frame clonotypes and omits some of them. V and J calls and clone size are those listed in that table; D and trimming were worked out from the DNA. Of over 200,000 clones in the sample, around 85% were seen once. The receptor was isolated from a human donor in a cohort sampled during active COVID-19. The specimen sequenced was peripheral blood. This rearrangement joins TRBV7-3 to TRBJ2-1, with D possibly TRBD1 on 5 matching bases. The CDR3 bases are TGTGCCAGCAGCCTATGGGGCGGAAGTGCCTACAATGAGCAGTTCTTC. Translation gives CASSLWGGSAYNEQFF.